The next 14 T cell receptor beta chains were all read from a single sample in a study of Ad26.COV2.S vaccination and SARS-CoV-2 variants. TCRdb keeps only in-frame clones here, not all; method: immunoSEQ multiplex PCR. The table lists about 480,000 clones, approximately 88% of them singletons, with around 13% in the top ten. Described treatment: roughly 20 received Ad26.COV2.S at low or high dose, single or two shots; about 5 received placebo; per-sample allocation not given. Vaccine and placebo recipients were sampled on day 63 after the first injection. The sequencing here drew on peripheral blood, taken in a trial of Ad26.COV2.S vaccine versus placebo. The receptor source for this set is a person between 18 and 60 years old who received the Ad26.COV2.S COVID-19 vaccine or a placebo.

The J gene is TRBJ1-5, the V gene TRBV4-3; D uncertain. The CDR3 has 15 amino acids. Trimming removed 0 bases at V and 1 base at J, with 7 bases between. CDR1 LGHNA and CDR2 YSLEER come from the germline V gene. CDR3 DNA: TGCGCCAGCAGCCAAGACGGGTTAAGCAATCAGCCCCAGCATTTT. This codes for CASSQDGLSNQPQHF.

The chain joins TRBV15 to TRBJ2-1; D gene uncertain. CDR1 is LNHNV, CDR2 YYDKDF, per germline (reference sequence). Trimming removed 3 bases from V and 3 bases from J, with 6 bases in between. This CDR3 has 13 amino acids. The DNA of the CDR3 is TGTGCCACCAGCAGGGGAAACTACAATGAGCAGTTCTTC. Translation gives CATSRGNYNEQFF.

The genes are TRBV11-2 and TRBJ2-7, with 8 bases that match TRBD2. The CDR3 is 15 amino acids. J lost 0 bases, V lost 5 bases, and 6 bases had no gene match. Germline assignment: CDR1 SGHAT and CDR2 FQNNGV. The CDR3 loop reads CASSQRGTASYEQYF. CDR3 coding DNA: TGTGCCAGCAGCCAGCGGGGGACGGCCTCCTACGAGCAGTACTTC.

The chain has TRBV30 and TRBJ1-2, with TRBD1 as a possible D gene (5 bases). CDR3 length: 14 amino acids. Trimming left V 3 bases short and J 4 bases short, with 15 bases between. From germline, CDR1 is GTSNPN and CDR2 SVGIG (reference sequence). CDR3 DNA: TGTGCCTGGAGCCCGGGTGGGGGATCCTATGGCTACACCTTC. Its protein product is CAWSPGGGSYGYTF.

This clone was seen a single time. The chain is built from TRBV11-2 and TRBJ1-4, with a tentative D call TRBD1 (5 bases). V shed 4 bases and J shed 0 bases, with 12 bases lying between them. CDR1 and CDR2 from the germline V gene are SGHAT and FQNNGV. The length of the CDR3 is 16 residues. CDR3 protein: CASSSGTWATNEKLFF. The DNA for the CDR3 is TGTGCCAGCAGCTCAGGGACGTGGGCAACTAATGAAAAACTGTTTTTT.

This clone was observed a few times. The CDR3 coding sequence is TGTGCCACCAGTGACGCCCTTCGGGGAGGGAATCAGCCCCAGCATTTT. This encodes CATSDALRGGNQPQHF. The chain employs TRBV24-1 and TRBJ1-5; D gene unclear. CDR3 length: 16 residues. Germline V gives CDR1 KGHDR, CDR2 SFDVKD. Trimming took 4 bases from V and 4 from J, leaving 16 bases between them.

This chain links TRBV6-1 with TRBJ2-1; D may be TRBD1 (5 bases). The CDR3 has 15 amino acids. V was shortened by 2 bases and J by 4 bases, with 12 bases between the two germline ends. In germline, CDR1 is MNHNS, CDR2 SASEGT. CDR3 DNA sequence: TGTGCCAGCAGTGAAATGTGGGGCGAGTACAATGAGCAGTTCTTC. This codes for CASSEMWGEYNEQFF.

The genes are TRBV4-2 and TRBJ2-2; D is perhaps TRBD1 (5 bases). The germline gives CDR1 LGHNA, CDR2 YNFKEQ. This CDR3 is 15 amino acids long. V was trimmed by 1 base and J by 6 bases, leaving 12 bases between them. This CDR3 is CASSQVPLGAGELFF. CDR3 DNA sequence: TGTGCCAGCAGCCAAGTCCCCCTAGGGGCCGGGGAGCTGTTTTTT.

This sequence joins TRBV19 and TRBJ2-3; D unresolved. The ends were cut back, 5 bases at V and 3 bases at J, with 9 bases in the middle. This CDR3 has 13 amino acids. CDR1 and CDR2 from the germline V gene are LNHDA and SQIVND (reference sequence). CDR3 sequence: CASSAWMTDTQYF. Here the CDR3 DNA reads TGTGCCAGTAGTGCTTGGATGACAGATACGCAGTATTTT. The variable domain in full, completed from reference TRBV19 and TRBJ2-3, reads DGGITQSPKYLFRKEGQNVTLSCEQNLNHDAMYWYRQDPGQGLRLIYYSQIVNDFQKGDIAEGYSVSREKKESFPLTVTSAQKNPTAFYLCASSAWMTDTQYFGPGTRLTVL.

This sequence joins TRBV5-1 and TRBJ2-1, with 13 bases that match TRBD2. Germline CDR1 and CDR2: SGHRS and YFSETQ. V lost 3 bases to trimming and J lost 8 bases; unmatched junction nucleotides: 5. This CDR3 is built from 15 residues. The CDR3 protein is CASSSSTSGRDEQFF. The DNA of the CDR3 is TGCGCCAGCAGCTCGAGTACTAGCGGGAGGGATGAGCAGTTCTTC.

This chain connects TRBV7-2 to TRBJ2-7; tentative D call: TRBD2 (6 bases). With 3 bases removed from V and 6 bases from J, the gap between germline ends came to 12 bases. The CDR3 is 13 amino acids. Looked up from germline, CDR1 is SGHTA and CDR2 is FQGNSA. The CDR3 coding sequence is TGTGCCAGCAGCTTGGAGGGTTTTGGCGAGCAGTACTTC. Protein product: CASSLEGFGEQYF.

This chain joins TRBV7-8 and TRBJ2-4; D unclear. This CDR3 spans 17 amino acids. Per germline, CDR1 SGHVS and CDR2 FQNEAQ. The V end was cut by 5 bases, the J end by 3 bases, with 20 bases between. The CDR3 loop is CASSHPKVFAGKNIQYF. The DNA of the CDR3 is TGTGCCAGCAGCCACCCTAAAGTGTTCGCTGGCAAAAACATTCAGTACTTC.

The rearrangement joins TRBV27 to TRBJ1-1; maybe TRBD1 (5 bases). The CDR3 spans 14 residues. With 5 bases removed from V and 0 bases from J, the gap between germline ends came to 10 bases. CDR1 and CDR2 from the germline V gene are MNHEY and SMNVEV (reference sequence). The CDR3 bases are TGTGCCAGCAGTAACCAGGGTATGAACACTGAAGCTTTCTTT. Protein product: CASSNQGMNTEAFF.

The chain has TRBV6-1 and TRBJ2-7, with a weak D call TRBD1 (6 bases). This CDR3 region has 12 residues. CDR1 is MNHNS, CDR2 SASEGT, per germline. Trimming cost V 3 bases and J 3 bases, with 6 bases left between them. The CDR3 DNA follows: TGTGCCAGCAGTGACAGGGGCTACGAGCAGTACTTC. Its translation is CASSDRGYEQYF.